The 28 T cell receptor beta chains reported below all come from one sample, sequenced in a study of blood T cell repertoires in COVID-19. The assay was immunoSEQ multiplex PCR, and TCRdb's table has in-frame clones only and misses some. The data hold some 150,000 clones, with about 89% observed a single time. The sample comprised peripheral blood. The receptors originated from a man between 50 and 59 years old with acute or convalescent COVID-19.

The chain couples TRBV5-1 to TRBJ1-6; D may be TRBD1 (6 bases). CDR3 length: 16 residues. The germline V gene has CDR1 SGHRS and CDR2 YFSETQ. Trimming removed 3 bases at V and 10 bases at J, with 20 bases between. The CDR3 sequence: CASSWDIPGQGSPLHF. CDR3 bases: TGCGCCAGCAGCTGGGACATCCCGGGTCAAGGATCACCCCTCCACTTT.

The gene calls are TRBV7-3 and TRBJ1-6, with 7 bases fitting TRBD1. CDR1 is SGHTA, CDR2 FQGTGA, per germline. The CDR3 has 14 residues. V was clipped by 5 bases and J by 7 bases; unmatched bases: 5. CDR3 coding DNA: TGTGCCAGCAGCCCCGGGACAGCCAATTCACCCCTCCACTTT. This gives the protein CASSPGTANSPLHF.

This chain links TRBV6-2 or TRBV6-3 with TRBJ2-7, with 10 bases that match TRBD1. The V gene's germline CDR1 is MNHEY and CDR2 SVGEGT. The CDR3 extends over 14 amino acids. The trim removed 5 bases at V and 5 bases at J, leaving 6 bases unmatched. CDR3 loop: CASSTRQGAHEQYV. The CDR3 DNA is TGTGCCAGCAGTACGCGACAGGGGGCCCACGAGCAGTACGTC.

This clone was picked up one time. This chain connects TRBV28 to TRBJ2-7; TRBD1 matches at 11 bases. Germline V gene data show CDR1 as MDHEN and CDR2 as SYDVKM. V was pared by 6 bases and J by 7 bases, with 8 bases of the junction left unmatched. The CDR3 is 14 residues long. DNA for the CDR3: TGTGCCAGCAGATATGGACAGGGGGCTCGGGAGCAGTACTTC. This gives the protein CASRYGQGAREQYF.

This clone was seen once. This chain connects TRBV5-4 to TRBJ2-7, with D possibly TRBD1 on 7 matching bases. The CDR3 consists of 15 residues. V was shortened by 0 bases and J by 4 bases, with 14 bases between the two germline ends. Germline V gene data show CDR1 as SGHNT and CDR2 as YYREEE (reference sequence). CDR3 coding DNA: TGTGCCAGCAGCTTGGATGCAGGGGGGATGTACGAGCAGTACTTC. This encodes CASSLDAGGMYEQYF.

The J gene is TRBJ1-5, the V gene TRBV19; 7 bases align to TRBD1. Looked up from germline, CDR1 is LNHDA and CDR2 is SQIVND (reference sequence). The CDR3 spans 15 residues. V was clipped by 2 bases and J by 4 bases; unmatched bases: 5. The CDR3 loop reads CASSIFDRANQPQHF. CDR3 in DNA: TGTGCCAGTAGTATATTCGACAGGGCGAATCAGCCCCAGCATTTT.

The rearrangement uses TRBV30 and TRBJ2-5; 9 bases line up with TRBD1. Per germline, CDR1 GTSNPN and CDR2 SVGIG (reference sequence). The CDR3 is 13 residues long. Unmatched junction bases numbered 2, after V lost 2 bases and J lost 4 bases. The DNA for the CDR3 is TGTGCCTGGAGTTTGGGACAGGGAGAGACCCAGTACTTC. Its protein is CAWSLGQGETQYF.

The V call is TRBV7-3, the J call TRBJ1-1; no clear D. From germline, CDR1 is SGHTA and CDR2 FQGTGA. This CDR3 is 13 amino acids long. The V and J ends lost 4 bases and 8 bases respectively, with 14 bases between them. The CDR3 DNA reads as TGTGCCAGCAGCTCCCTCGGGATTCCGGAAGCTTTCTTT. Its translation: CASSSLGIPEAFF.

This clone appeared once. The chain is built from TRBV27 and TRBJ1-5, with a possible D match to TRBD1 (5 bases). The germline V and J ends were trimmed by 6 bases and 3 bases, with 15 bases remaining between them. The CDR3 runs to 15 residues. Looked up from germline, CDR1 is MNHEY and CDR2 is SMNVEV (reference sequence). CDR3 coding DNA: TGTGCCAGCAGCCTCCAGGGTATATACAATCAGCCCCAGCATTTT. It yields the protein CASSLQGIYNQPQHF.

The chain recombines TRBV11-2 with TRBJ2-7; D unresolved. The CDR3 runs 14 residues. In germline, CDR1 is SGHAT, CDR2 FQNNGV. V lost 3 bases to trimming and J lost 4 bases, with 13 bases between them. The CDR3 DNA sequence: TGTGCCAGCAGCTTGGCAGTGCCCCCTTACGAGCAGTACGTC. Translation: CASSLAVPPYEQYV.

The chain uses TRBV5-4 and TRBJ1-1; TRBD1 matches 9 bases. This CDR3 is 15 amino acids long. J lost 3 bases, V lost 4 bases, and 7 bases had no gene match. CDR1 and CDR2 from the germline V gene are SGHNT and YYREEE (reference sequence). In nucleotides, the CDR3 is TGTGCCAGCAGCGCAAAGAGGACAGGGGACACTGAAGCTTTCTTT. Protein product: CASSAKRTGDTEAFF.

The rearrangement joins TRBV5-1 to TRBJ1-2; D is perhaps TRBD1 (6 bases). The V gene's germline CDR1 is SGHRS and CDR2 YFSETQ. V was pared by 4 bases and J by 0 bases, with 10 bases between. The CDR3 spans 14 residues. CDR3 loop: CASSPDSANYGYTF. The CDR3 DNA is TGCGCCAGCAGCCCGGACAGCGCTAACTATGGCTACACCTTC.

The V call is TRBV3-1 (or the pseudogene TRBV3-2), the J call TRBJ1-1, with a weak D call TRBD1 (6 bases). CDR3 length: 15 amino acids. Germline lookup yields CDR1 LGHDT and CDR2 YNNKEL (reference sequence). Trimming took 4 bases from V and 4 from J, leaving 16 bases between them. The CDR3 DNA reads TGTGCCAGCAGCCCATACACACTGACAGGCACTGAAGCTTTCTTT. It codes for CASSPYTLTGTEAFF.

The V gene is TRBV7-2, the J gene TRBJ1-5, with D possibly TRBD1 on 6 matching bases. CDR3 size: 15 residues. Germline CDR1 SGHTA, CDR2 FQGNSA. With 3 bases removed from V and 3 bases from J, the gap between germline ends came to 12 bases. As DNA, the CDR3 is TGTGCCAGCAGCTTCCGCAGGGGTACCAATCAGCCCCAGCATTTT. This gives the protein CASSFRRGTNQPQHF. Filled out from reference TRBV7-2 and TRBJ1-5, the complete variable domain reads GAGVSQSPSNKVTEKGKDVELRCDPISGHTALYWYRQSLGQGLEFLIYFQGNSAPDKSGLPSDRFSAERTGGSVSTLTIQRTQQEDSAVYLCASSFRRGTNQPQHFGDGTRLSIL.

V is TRBV6-5 and J is TRBJ1-6; TRBD1 agrees at 9 bases. Germline V CDR1 and CDR2: MNHEY, SVGAGI. V shed 6 bases, J shed 7 bases, and the junction held 4 bases outside the gene matches. This CDR3 has 14 residues. The CDR3 spells CASSLGQGNSPLHF. DNA of the CDR3: TGTGCCAGCAGCCTCGGACAGGGGAATTCACCCCTCCACTTT.

V is TRBV5-4 and J is TRBJ2-2, with TRBD2 matching over 10 bases. The V gene end was trimmed by 0 bases and the J gene end by 3 bases; junction bases not matched to a gene: 2. This CDR3 comprises 16 residues. CDR1 SGHNT and CDR2 YYREEE come from the germline V gene (reference sequence). The CDR3 protein is CASSLGTSGYTGELFF. The CDR3 DNA follows: TGTGCCAGCAGCTTGGGGACTAGCGGTTACACCGGGGAGCTGTTTTTT.

The chain carries TRBV18 and TRBJ1-6; D unresolved. The CDR3 sequence is 16 residues long. The V end was cut by 3 bases, the J end by 7 bases, with 16 bases between. Germline V gene data show CDR1 as KGHSH and CDR2 as LQKENI. The CDR3 DNA is TGTGCCAGCTCACCTCCCGGGCAGACTACAAATTCACCCCTCCACTTT. Residues: CASSPPGQTTNSPLHF.

V usage is TRBV7-8 and J usage is TRBJ2-2; a weak D match, TRBD1 (5 bases). V was clipped by 4 bases and J by 0 bases, with 9 bases between them. This CDR3 comprises 15 residues. Germline assignment: CDR1 SGHVS and CDR2 FQNEAQ. The CDR3 spells CASSSDRANTGELFF. The CDR3 DNA follows: TGTGCCAGCAGCTCCGACAGAGCGAACACCGGGGAGCTGTTTTTT.

The J gene is TRBJ1-1, the V gene TRBV19; maybe TRBD1 (6 bases). The V and J ends lost 6 bases and 5 bases respectively, with 19 bases between them. The germline V gene encodes CDR1 LNHDA and CDR2 SQIVND (reference sequence). This CDR3 spans 15 amino acids. Written as DNA, the CDR3 is TGTGCCAGTAGGGGCGGTACAGGGATGCGGACTGAAGCTTTCTTT. This sequence encodes CASRGGTGMRTEAFF. Full variable domain (missing parts from reference TRBV19 and TRBJ1-1): DGGITQSPKYLFRKEGQNVTLSCEQNLNHDAMYWYRQDPGQGLRLIYYSQIVNDFQKGDIAEGYSVSREKKESFPLTVTSAQKNPTAFYLCASRGGTGMRTEAFFGQGTRLTVV.

This chain joins TRBV28 and TRBJ1-2; no clear D gene. This CDR3 has 13 residues. V lost 8 bases and J 4 bases, leaving 14 bases between the germline ends. Germline values: CDR1 MDHEN, CDR2 SYDVKM. The CDR3 loop reads CASGLSTPYGYTF. Written as DNA, the CDR3 is TGTGCCAGCGGGCTTTCGACCCCCTATGGCTACACCTTC.

The rearrangement links TRBV9 to TRBJ1-2; D is unresolved. Germline-derived CDR1 and CDR2 are SGDLS and YYNGEE. Trimming took 3 bases from V and 7 from J, leaving 13 bases between them. This CDR3 is 13 amino acids long. CDR3 sequence: CASSETEMGGYTF. The CDR3 DNA reads TGTGCCAGCAGCGAGACGGAGATGGGTGGCTACACCTTC. Looking up the rest from reference TRBV9 and TRBJ1-2 gives the full variable domain: DSGVTQTPKHLITATGQRVTLRCSPRSGDLSVYWYQQSLDQGLQFLIQYYNGEERAKGNILERFSAQQFPDLHSELNLSSLELGDSALYFCASSETEMGGYTFGSGTRLTVV.

The J gene is TRBJ2-2, the V gene TRBV11-3, with D possibly TRBD1 on 5 matching bases. Looked up from germline, CDR1 is SGHNT and CDR2 is YENEEA. V shed 0 bases and J shed 7 bases, with 15 bases lying between them. The CDR3 is 16 amino acids. CDR3 nucleotide sequence: TGTGCCAGCAGCTTAGATCCAGGAAGGGGAAACGGGGAGCTGTTTTTT. Protein product: CASSLDPGRGNGELFF.

This chain links TRBV6-4 with TRBJ2-2; 9 bases match TRBD1. V gave up 6 bases and J gave up 6 bases; unmatched junction bases: 8. Germline lookup yields CDR1 MRHNA and CDR2 SNTAGT. This CDR3 is built from 15 residues. The CDR3 is CASRPGTGFAGELFF. CDR3 in DNA: TGTGCCAGCAGACCCGGGACAGGGTTTGCCGGGGAGCTGTTTTTT.

This clone was seen just once. J is TRBJ2-5 and V is TRBV24-1; tentatively, D is TRBD2 (5 bases). Germline CDR1 and CDR2: KGHDR and SFDVKD. The CDR3 is made up of 14 amino acids. V was cut by 3 bases and J by 0 bases, with 7 bases left in between. Written as DNA, the CDR3 is TGTGCCACCAGTGATCGGACTTACCAAGAGACCCAGTACTTC. Encoded protein: CATSDRTYQETQYF.

The genes are TRBV5-8 and TRBJ2-6; maybe TRBD2 (7 bases). Germline V gene lookup returns CDR1 SGHTS and CDR2 YDEGEE. There are 14 residues in the CDR3. The V and J ends lost 10 bases and 1 base respectively, with 12 bases between them. The CDR3 spells CAAEGGSGANVLTF. The CDR3 DNA follows: TGTGCCGCCGAGGGGGGGTCTGGGGCCAACGTCCTGACTTTC.

The sample holds one count of this clone. The chain links TRBV11-2 to TRBJ2-7; D is possibly TRBD1 (5 bases). This CDR3 is 14 amino acids long. The germline V and J ends were trimmed by 1 base and 3 bases, with 10 bases remaining between them. Germline V CDR1 and CDR2: SGHAT, FQNNGV. In DNA form, the CDR3 reads TGTGCCAGCAGCTTAGTCACAGGCGACTACGAGCAGTACTTC. Amino acids: CASSLVTGDYEQYF. The entire variable domain, with the rest obtained from reference TRBV11-2 and TRBJ2-7, is as follows: EAGVAQSPRYKIIEKRQSVAFWCNPISGHATLYWYQQILGQGPKLLIQFQNNGVVDDSQLPKDRFSAERLKGVDSTLKIQPAKLEDSAVYLCASSLVTGDYEQYFGPGTRLTVT.

In its sample, this clone was seen a few times. V gene TRBV27 combines with J gene TRBJ2-3; 10 nucleotides line up with TRBD2. The CDR3 consists of 16 residues. Germline assignment: CDR1 MNHEY and CDR2 SMNVEV (reference sequence). After removal of 5 bases from V and 5 bases from J, the junction contained 10 bases not matched to a gene. The CDR3 reads CASSPTSGLGIDTQYF. CDR3 in DNA: TGTGCCAGCAGTCCGACTAGCGGGTTAGGAATAGATACGCAGTATTTT.

This clone came up a few times. This sequence joins TRBV27 and TRBJ1-2; 8 nucleotides agree with TRBD1. The CDR3 has 16 residues. Looked up from germline, CDR1 is MNHEY and CDR2 is SMNVEV (reference sequence). The junction had 9 bases not matched to a gene; V was cut back by 5 bases and J by 1 base. The chain's CDR3 is CASSPPQGANNYGYTF. As DNA, the CDR3 is TGTGCCAGCAGTCCCCCCCAGGGGGCGAATAACTATGGCTACACCTTC.